This T cell receptor beta chain derives from a study of a mutant IDH1 vaccine in newly diagnosed glioma (dated by TCRdb to the early 2020s). Study-level background: Patients were given eight vaccinations, in weeks 1, 3, 5, 7, 11, 15, 19 and 23, which matched visits V03 through V10. In the chemotherapy-containing groups, vaccination started alongside temozolomide cycles, whereas in patients who had radiotherapy alone it started 4-6 weeks after radiotherapy. The approximately 33 treated patients were approximately 62% male and 37.5% female, with a mean age of around 40 years. Prior to enrollment, standard therapy consisting of radiotherapy alone, temozolomide alone, or radiochemotherapy with temozolomide had been administered to patients, with the combination being received by most patients. Six visits were used for peripheral blood collection: V03 (baseline), V05, V07, V10, V12 and V13. Longitudinal TCRB deep sequencing was performed for about two dozen treated patients wherever samples were available for exploratory analyses. General conclusions and limits of the study: Immune responses induced by the vaccine were seen in roughly 95% of patients across multiple MHC alleles. No apparent relationship was observed between pseudoprogression and alterations in the top peripheral T cell clonotypes detected by TCRB sequencing. It was noted by the authors that analyses of patient blood samples could not be reproduced owing to sample limitations. PBMC samples for TCRB deep sequencing were selected based on availability.

As for this clone: The antigen it recognizes is unknown. Per-nucleotide qualities are absent, and no much larger clonotype sits a single base away.

Preparation of the library involved the immunoSEQ multiplex PCR assay. Following the manufacturer's protocol, the hsTCRB Kit was used to amplify rearranged TCR beta chain sequences. Sequencing of TCRB libraries was carried out on an Illumina MiSeq. The published analysis was carried out like this. Demultiplexing, trimming and gene mapping were performed with the kit vendor's proprietary platform. Drawn from immuneACCESS, this table holds only the in-frame rearrangements with V and J called that TCRdb kept. Clones are partly lost; checked studies trace under half to an unresolved V gene and leave the rest unexplained. That table is the source of V, J and clone size, and D and trimming were worked out from the DNA. This sample is represented by 50,000 to 70,000 clones; around 80% of them were singletons. The ten most abundant clones make up roughly 8.1% of the sample. V trim: 7 bases; J trim: 5 bases; unmatched bases: 10. The CDR3 covers 14 residues, taking in both the cysteine and the phenylalanine. The CDR3 DNA has 42 bases and is translated from base 1. CDR1 and CDR2, looked up from the germline V gene, are MNHEY and SVGAGI.

The sample's time point label is to be understood as: week 23, last vaccination. Each vaccine dose was 300 ug of a 20-mer mutant IDH1 peptide in Montanide, given subcutaneously with topical imiquimod. The donors had newly diagnosed IDH1-mutant astrocytomas of WHO grade 3 or 4 that showed loss of nuclear ATRX. The samples were drawn from NOA16, a multicentre, single-arm, open-label phase I trial in Germany that tested a mutant IDH1 peptide vaccine in humans for the first time. The DNeasy Blood and Tissue Kit was used to extract genomic DNA from EDTA blood for TCRB sequencing. The chain links TRBV6-5 with TRBJ1-2, and 7 junctional nucleotides match TRBD1. Sequencing used PBMCs, obtained from a glioma patient whose treatment included an IDH1 peptide vaccine. The TCR was taken from a woman between 40 and 50 years old with glioma. Some clones in this sample may be carry-over from other donors' samples. The CDR3 reads as follows: CASKQTGQPYGYTF. The sequenced DNA: TGTGCCAGCAAACAGACAGGGCAACCGTATGGCTACACCTTC.